The 21 T cell receptor beta chains given below trace back to one sample, sequenced in a study of beta chain features in type 1 diabetes. Antigens for these TCRs are unknown. Study-level results: A moderate, significant TCRB CDR3 shortening appeared in type 1 diabetes across four CD4+ subsets.

Expressed TCRB transcripts were sequenced after all isolated RNA was converted to cDNA. Measured with immunoSEQ multiplex PCR; TCRdb has only the in-frame clones, and not every one. The top ten clones hold almost 0.02% of a sample with about 240,000 clones, approximately 15% of them seen once. The sample comprised naive CD4+ T cells from blood. The source of these receptors is a man between 25 and 39 years old with type 1 diabetes.

The chain links TRBV30 to TRBJ2-2, with a possible D match to TRBD2 (6 bases). The CDR3 has 15 amino acids. Germline lookup yields CDR1 GTSNPN and CDR2 SVGIG (reference sequence). V shed 0 bases and J shed 4 bases, with 12 bases lying between them. This CDR3 is CAWSVFPGSTGELFF. The CDR3 DNA reads TGTGCCTGGAGTGTCTTTCCCGGGAGCACCGGGGAGCTGTTTTTT.

V and J are TRBV10-3 and TRBJ1-2; D is possibly TRBD1 (6 bases). V was trimmed by 0 bases and J by 13 bases, leaving 15 bases between them. Germline CDR1 ENHRY, CDR2 SYGVKD. There are 13 residues in the CDR3. CDR3: CAISESRDIDFTF. The DNA of the CDR3 is TGTGCCATCAGTGAGTCCCGGGACATCGATTTCACCTTC.

V usage is TRBV9 and J usage is TRBJ1-1, with D maybe TRBD1 (6 bases). Germline-derived CDR1 and CDR2 are SGDLS and YYNGEE. This CDR3 has 13 amino acids. Trimming took off 3 bases at V and 3 bases at J, with 9 bases between the two ends. CDR3 amino acids: CASSAAGDTEAFF. As DNA, the CDR3 is TGTGCCAGCAGCGCAGCAGGGGACACTGAAGCTTTCTTT.

V usage is TRBV5-1 and J usage is TRBJ1-1; D perhaps matches TRBD1 (6 bases). V was clipped by 5 bases and J by 0 bases, with 11 bases between them. The CDR3 consists of 14 residues. Germline V CDR1 and CDR2: SGHRS, YFSETQ. The CDR3 sequence is CASRWDNLNTEAFF. CDR3 DNA sequence: TGCGCCAGCAGGTGGGACAACCTGAACACTGAAGCTTTCTTT.

The chain recombines TRBV23-1 with TRBJ1-2; possible D gene TRBD1, 6 bases. TRBV23-1 is marked as an open reading frame, function uncertain. V dropped 2 bases and J dropped 4 bases, with 17 bases sitting between them. CDR3 length: 16 residues. The CDR3 DNA follows: TGCGCCAGCAGTCAAAAACAGGGAATGGAGCCCTATGGCTACACCTTC. This encodes CASSQKQGMEPYGYTF.

This clone was seen a handful of times. The V call is TRBV5-1, the J call TRBJ2-1, with 7 bases matching TRBD2. The CDR3 runs 16 residues. Germline trimming cut 0 bases from V and 4 bases from J; bases unmatched to any gene: 7. The germline CDR1 and CDR2 sequences are SGHRS and YFSETQ. The CDR3 nucleotides read TGCGCCAGCAGCTTGGCTAGCGGACCGAAGTACAATGAGCAGTTCTTC. It specifies CASSLASGPKYNEQFF.

The rearrangement links TRBV7-2 to TRBJ2-5; the D gene is possibly TRBD1 (6 bases). Trimming left V 5 bases short and J 2 bases short, with 15 bases between. The CDR3 consists of 15 residues. In germline, CDR1 is SGHTA, CDR2 FQGNSA. CDR3 DNA: TGTGCCAGCAGCGGAACGACAGGATATCAAGAGACCCAGTACTTC. Translated, it gives CASSGTTGYQETQYF.

The CDR3 protein is CASSLVAEETQYF. The CDR3 DNA is TGTGCCAGCAGCTTGGTAGCGGAAGAGACCCAGTACTTC. The gene calls are TRBV7-2 and TRBJ2-5, with a possible D match to TRBD2 (6 bases). CDR1 and CDR2 from the germline V gene are SGHTA and FQGNSA. V lost 3 bases and J 3 bases, leaving 8 bases between the germline ends. CDR3 size: 13 residues. The complete variable domain, with remaining parts taken from reference TRBV7-2 and TRBJ2-5, reads GAGVSQSPSNKVTEKGKDVELRCDPISGHTALYWYRQSLGQGLEFLIYFQGNSAPDKSGLPSDRFSAERTGGSVSTLTIQRTQQEDSAVYLCASSLVAEETQYFGPGTRLLVL.

This rearrangement joins TRBV5-6 to TRBJ2-5; 9 nucleotides agree with TRBD1. Germline lookup yields CDR1 SGHDT and CDR2 YYEEEE. V gave up 4 bases and J gave up 4 bases; unmatched junction bases: 11. CDR3 size: 16 residues. The CDR3 coding sequence is TGTGCCAGCAGCCAGGACAGGGGAGGTCGAAGAGAGACCCAGTACTTC. As protein: CASSQDRGGRRETQYF. The full variable domain, with the rest looked up from reference TRBV5-6 and TRBJ2-5, is DAGVTQSPTHLIKTRGQQVTLRCSPKSGHDTVSWYQQALGQGPQFIFQYYEEEERQRGNFPDRFSGHQFPNYSSELNVNALLLGDSALYLCASSQDRGGRRETQYFGPGTRLLVL.

This clone has a handful of counts. The chain is built from TRBV5-1 and TRBJ2-7, with D possibly being TRBD1 (5 bases). Germline-derived CDR1 and CDR2 are SGHRS and YFSETQ. The CDR3 spans 14 residues. The V gene lost 3 bases and the J gene lost 0 bases, with 10 bases spanning the gap. In DNA form, the CDR3 reads TGCGCCAGCAGCTCACAGGAGAGCTCCTACGAGCAGTACTTC. This sequence encodes CASSSQESSYEQYF.

The V call is TRBV11-2, the J call TRBJ1-4, with a tentative D call TRBD1 (6 bases). This CDR3 comprises 15 residues. Germline CDR1 is SGHAT and CDR2 is FQNNGV. V gave up 1 base and J gave up 3 bases, with 9 bases separating them. CDR3 DNA: TGTGCCAGCAGCTTAGTGGGGGCCTCTAATGAAAAACTGTTTTTT. This codes for CASSLVGASNEKLFF.

This sequence joins TRBV11-2 and TRBJ2-7, with 8 bases that match TRBD1. V trimming: 6 bases; J trimming: 3 bases; junction bases outside the gene matches: 7. Germline V gives CDR1 SGHAT, CDR2 FQNNGV. The CDR3 length is 14 residues. The CDR3 region is CASRRQGIRYEQYF. CDR3 bases: TGTGCCAGCAGGAGACAGGGGATTCGCTACGAGCAGTACTTC.

The table lists this clone with a few counts. The CDR3 nucleotides are TGCGCCAGCAGCTTGGCAGGGGGCATATACAATGAGCAGTTCTTC. Amino acid sequence: CASSLAGGIYNEQFF. The chain recombines TRBV5-1 with TRBJ2-1, with 8 bases lining up with TRBD1. Trimming cost V 0 bases and J 4 bases; bases outside gene matches: 3. This CDR3 region has 15 residues. Germline V gene lookup returns CDR1 SGHRS and CDR2 YFSETQ. Full variable domain (rest looked up from reference TRBV5-1 and TRBJ2-1): KAGVTQTPRYLIKTRGQQVTLSCSPISGHRSVSWYQQTPGQGLQFLFEYFSETQRNKGNFPGRFSGRQFSNSRSEMNVSTLELGDSALYLCASSLAGGIYNEQFFGPGTRLTVL.

Only a few counts were recorded for this clone. The chain combines TRBV4-1 with TRBJ1-5; D gene ambiguous. The CDR3 runs 14 residues. Germline CDR1 and CDR2: MGHRA and YSYEKL. V was shortened by 3 bases and J by 1 base, with 7 bases between the two germline ends. CDR3 amino acids: CASSHTLSNQPQHF. The CDR3 coding sequence is TGCGCCAGCAGCCATACATTAAGCAATCAGCCCCAGCATTTT.

The chain employs TRBV19 and TRBJ2-3, with unresolved D. V lost 5 bases and J 6 bases, leaving 9 bases between the germline ends. Germline V gene lookup returns CDR1 LNHDA and CDR2 SQIVND (reference sequence). CDR3 size: 12 residues. CDR3 residues: CASSALRDTQYF. CDR3 DNA: TGTGCCAGTAGTGCCTTGCGCGATACGCAGTATTTT. Based on the CDR3 plus reference TRBV19 and TRBJ2-3, the full variable domain is DGGITQSPKYLFRKEGQNVTLSCEQNLNHDAMYWYRQDPGQGLRLIYYSQIVNDFQKGDIAEGYSVSREKKESFPLTVTSAQKNPTAFYLCASSALRDTQYFGPGTRLTVL.

This clone has more than one count but fewer than ten. V and J are TRBV30 and TRBJ2-5, with TRBD2 as a possible D gene (5 bases). CDR1 is GTSNPN, CDR2 SVGIG, per germline (reference sequence). Trimming took 3 bases from V and 4 from J, leaving 18 bases between them. This CDR3 contains 15 residues. Written as DNA, the CDR3 is TGTGCCTGGAGCCCCCCCAGGTCGGGGAGAGAGACCCAGTACTTC. Protein sequence: CAWSPPRSGRETQYF. Filled out from reference TRBV30 and TRBJ2-5, the complete variable domain reads SQTIHQWPATLVQPVGSPLSLECTVEGTSNPNLYWYRQAAGRGLQLLFYSVGIGQISSEVPQNLSASRPQDRQFILSSKKLLLSDSGFYLCAWSPPRSGRETQYFGPGTRLLVL.

This clone was seen a handful of times. V usage is TRBV11-2 and J usage is TRBJ1-3; D is possibly TRBD1 (5 bases). CDR1 is SGHAT, CDR2 FQNNGV, per germline. The length of the CDR3 is 15 residues. V lost 5 bases, J lost 1 base, and 12 bases lay in between. The CDR3 is CASSPHQGSGNTIYF. CDR3 bases: TGTGCCAGCAGCCCCCATCAGGGTTCTGGAAACACCATATATTTT. Full variable domain (rest looked up from reference TRBV11-2 and TRBJ1-3): EAGVAQSPRYKIIEKRQSVAFWCNPISGHATLYWYQQILGQGPKLLIQFQNNGVVDDSQLPKDRFSAERLKGVDSTLKIQPAKLEDSAVYLCASSPHQGSGNTIYFGEGSWLTVV.

The rearrangement uses TRBV29-1 and TRBJ2-5; D is unresolved. V lost 0 bases and J lost 2, with 10 bases in between. Germline V gives CDR1 SQVTM, CDR2 ANQGSEA. The CDR3 is 14 residues long. Here the CDR3 reads CSVEDWSLQETQYF. The CDR3 DNA is TGCAGCGTTGAAGACTGGAGCCTTCAAGAGACCCAGTACTTC.

V is TRBV14 and J is TRBJ1-3; D gene uncertain. This CDR3 region has 16 residues. V was pared by 0 bases and J by 2 bases, with 11 bases between. Germline lookup yields CDR1 SGHDN and CDR2 FVKESK. The CDR3 spells CASSQDAGVPGNTIYF. The CDR3 DNA reads TGTGCCAGCAGCCAAGATGCCGGGGTCCCTGGAAACACCATATATTTT.

The chain has TRBV29-1 and TRBJ2-3; TRBD2 matches at 9 bases. J lost 0 bases, V lost 6 bases, and 10 bases had no gene match. Germline assignment: CDR1 SQVTM and CDR2 ANQGSEA. This CDR3 is built from 16 residues. This chain's CDR3 is CSVARLAEPSTDTQYF. The CDR3 region has the DNA TGCAGCGTGGCCCGACTAGCGGAACCTAGCACAGATACGCAGTATTTT.

V and J are TRBV7-6 and TRBJ1-2; weak D call: TRBD1 (5 bases). Looked up from germline, CDR1 is SGHVS and CDR2 is FNYEAQ. Trimming took off 5 bases at V and 4 bases at J, with 14 bases between the two ends. CDR3 length equals 14 residues. The CDR3 sequence: CASSPGGVGYGYTF. CDR3 in DNA: TGTGCCAGCAGCCCCGGGGGAGTAGGCTATGGCTACACCTTC.